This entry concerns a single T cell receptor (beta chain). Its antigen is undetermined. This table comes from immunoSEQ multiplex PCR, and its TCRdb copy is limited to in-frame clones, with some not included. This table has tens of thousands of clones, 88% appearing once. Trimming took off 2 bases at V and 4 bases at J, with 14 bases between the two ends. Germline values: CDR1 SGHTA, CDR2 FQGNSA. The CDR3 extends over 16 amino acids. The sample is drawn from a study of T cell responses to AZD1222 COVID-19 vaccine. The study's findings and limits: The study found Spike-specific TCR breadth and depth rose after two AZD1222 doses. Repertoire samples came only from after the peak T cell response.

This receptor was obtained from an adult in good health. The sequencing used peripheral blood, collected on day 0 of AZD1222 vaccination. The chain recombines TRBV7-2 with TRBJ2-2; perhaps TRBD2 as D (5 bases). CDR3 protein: CASSLSPGLLTGELFF. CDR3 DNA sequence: TGTGCCAGCAGCTTATCCCCAGGACTTCTCACCGGGGAGCTGTTTTTT.